The 17 T cell receptor beta chains below come from one sample, sequenced in a study of T cell repertoires in cytomegalovirus infection. MiXCR, applied by TCRdb to the reads, yields one record per CDR3 protein. The table records nearly 650,000 distinct CDR3 sequences, 24% of them present only once. The sequenced sample was CD8+ T cells from PBMCs. These receptors were obtained from a human donor in good health (CMV status not recorded). Some clones in this sample may be carry-over from other donors' samples.

This clonotype was observed a handful of times. J is TRBJ2-1 and V is TRBV7-9; D possibly matches TRBD1 or TRBD2 (5 bases each). The CDR3 consists of 14 residues. Deletions cut 5 bases from V and 7 bases from J, with 15 bases between. The germline V gene has CDR1 SEHNR and CDR2 FQNEAQ (reference sequence). The CDR3 sequence: CASSRDPGINEQFF. CDR3 coding DNA: TGTGCCAGCAGCCGGGACCCGGGGATTAATGAGCAGTTCTTC.

This clonotype showed up just a few times. This rearrangement joins TRBV29-1 to TRBJ1-3; possibly TRBD1 for D (6 bases). V was trimmed by 7 bases and J by 0 bases, leaving 16 bases between them. Germline assignment: CDR1 SQVTM and CDR2 ANQGSEA. The CDR3 extends over 15 amino acids. The DNA of the CDR3 is TGCAGCGCCGCAGGGGTCGGCCCCTCTGGAAACACCATATATTTT. Its protein is CSAAGVGPSGNTIYF.

The genes are TRBV7-3 and TRBJ2-1; weak D call: TRBD1 (5 bases). The CDR3 has 16 residues. V lost 6 bases, J lost 0 bases, and 15 bases lay in between. Per the germline V gene, CDR1 is SGHTA and CDR2 is FQGTGA. The CDR3 bases are TGTGCCAGCAGACCTTTACAGGAAAGCTCCTACAATGAGCAGTTCTTC. This sequence encodes CASRPLQESSYNEQFF.

This clonotype appeared many times. The rearrangement links TRBV7-8 to TRBJ2-3; no firm D call. The CDR3 is made up of 14 amino acids. Germline V gene data show CDR1 as SGHVS and CDR2 as FQNEAQ. V was shortened by 4 bases and J by 2 bases, with 10 bases between the two germline ends. CDR3 sequence (DNA): TGTGCCAGCAGCTCCCCCCTACCCACAGATACGCAGTATTTT. It codes for CASSSPLPTDTQYF.

This clonotype was seen a few times. The V gene is TRBV28, the J gene TRBJ2-2; 10 nucleotides line up with TRBD1. The CDR3 loop spans 16 amino acids. V was clipped by 8 bases and J by 4 bases; unmatched bases: 10. Looked up from germline, CDR1 is MDHEN and CDR2 is SYDVKM. The CDR3 is CASRAFGTGVTGELFF. The CDR3 DNA follows: TGTGCCAGCCGAGCGTTTGGGACAGGGGTCACCGGGGAGCTGTTTTTT.

With regard to this clonotype: A much larger clone lies one base from this, so it may be a read error. V is TRBV7-2 and J is TRBJ2-5; possible D gene TRBD2, 5 bases. Trimming shortened V by 2 bases and J by 5 bases, and 15 bases separated the two germline ends. CDR1 and CDR2 (germline): SGHTA, FQGNSA. There are 15 residues in the CDR3. In DNA, the CDR3 is TGTGCCAGCAGCTTATTCACGGGGAGCTGGGAGACCCAGTACTTC. This codes for CASSLFTGSWETQYF.

This clonotype was seen many times. The chain combines TRBV7-6 with TRBJ2-7, with D perhaps TRBD1 or TRBD2 (5 bases each). CDR1 SGHVS and CDR2 FNYEAQ come from the germline V gene. V was pared by 5 bases and J by 2 bases, with 13 bases between. The CDR3 has 14 residues. This CDR3 reads CASSPGTPTYEQYF. Written as DNA, the CDR3 is TGTGCCAGCAGCCCCGGGACCCCAACCTACGAGCAGTACTTC. The whole variable domain, filled in from reference TRBV7-6 and TRBJ2-7, reads GAGVSQSPRYKVTKRGQDVALRCDPISGHVSLYWYRQALGQGPEFLTYFNYEAQQDKSGLPNDRFSAERPEGSISTLTIQRTEQRDSAMYRCASSPGTPTYEQYFGPGTRLTVT.

This clonotype was seen a handful of times. V is TRBV20-1 and J is TRBJ2-2; a weak D match, TRBD1 (6 bases). Germline loops: CDR1 DFQATT, CDR2 SNEGSKA (reference sequence). The CDR3 spans 16 residues. Deletions cut 5 bases from V and 0 bases from J, with 16 bases between. The CDR3 DNA reads TGCAGTGCTGGCCCCCATGACAGGACGAACACCGGGGAGCTGTTTTTT. Encoded protein: CSAGPHDRTNTGELFF.

This clonotype turned up a few times. This rearrangement joins TRBV19 to TRBJ1-6; possibly TRBD1 for D (5 bases). CDR1 is LNHDA, CDR2 SQIVND, per germline (reference sequence). This CDR3 is 13 amino acids long. The V and J ends lost 11 bases and 1 base respectively, with 9 bases between them. CDR3 DNA sequence: TGTGCCGCCGGGGGGTCCTATAATTCACCCCTCCACTTT. Encoded protein: CAAGGSYNSPLHF.

The chain recombines TRBV5-1 with TRBJ1-1; TRBD1 agrees at 7 bases. The CDR3 consists of 13 residues. Losses at the gene ends were 6 bases for V and 4 bases for J; bases not matched to a gene: 6. Germline V CDR1 and CDR2: SGHRS, YFSETQ. The CDR3 loop reads CASTRTGRTEAFF. DNA for the CDR3: TGCGCCAGCACTAGGACAGGACGCACTGAAGCTTTCTTT.

The rearrangement joins TRBV2 to TRBJ1-6, with a possible D match to TRBD1 (6 bases). The CDR3 contains 13 residues. The V end lost 11 bases, the J end lost 8 bases, and 16 bases lay between the germline ends. Germline lookup yields CDR1 SNHLY and CDR2 FYNNEI. As DNA, the CDR3 is TGTGCCGTTACTGGGGGGCAGGATTCACCCCTCCACTTT. Its translation is CAVTGGQDSPLHF.

Comments on this clonotype: At one of its ends the junction is not consistent with the germline gene, which may arise from a read error. The chain links TRBV6-5 to TRBJ2-2; no clear D gene. The germline CDR1 and CDR2 sequences are MNHEY and SVGAGI. CDR3 size: 16 residues. The chain's CDR3 is CASSPRLGSNIGELFF. The CDR3 region has the DNA TGTGCCAGCAGTCCTCGGTTAGGGTCGAACATCGGGGAGCTGTTTTTT.

The chain joins TRBV7-9 to TRBJ2-3, with 7 nucleotides matching TRBD2. Looked up from germline, CDR1 is SEHNR and CDR2 is FQNEAQ (reference sequence). This CDR3 comprises 15 residues. The V and J ends lost 7 bases and 0 bases, in that order; junction bases with no gene match: 7. The CDR3 protein is CASTMGGRSTDTQYF. Written as DNA, the CDR3 is TGTGCCAGCACCATGGGGGGGAGAAGCACAGATACGCAGTATTTT.

This clonotype was detected a few times. J is TRBJ2-1 and V is TRBV7-2; no definite D call. The germline gives CDR1 SGHTA, CDR2 FQGNSA. V shed 3 bases and J shed 5 bases, with 14 bases lying between them. The CDR3 is 15 amino acids. The CDR3 here is CASSFFFGGHNEQFF. In nucleotides, the CDR3 is TGTGCCAGCAGCTTTTTTTTTGGTGGGCACAATGAGCAGTTCTTC.

This rearrangement joins TRBV10-1 to TRBJ1-2; D is perhaps TRBD1 (5 bases). Germline assignment: CDR1 WNHNN and CDR2 SYGVQD (reference sequence). The V gene lost 8 bases and the J gene lost 4 bases, with 14 bases spanning the gap. This CDR3 region has 13 residues. The CDR3 spells CASAASGAYGYTF. The CDR3 nucleotides read TGCGCCAGCGCGGCGTCCGGGGCCTATGGCTACACCTTC.

This clonotype was observed a handful of times. V and J are TRBV20-1 and TRBJ2-2; D gene unclear. Per germline, CDR1 DFQATT and CDR2 SNEGSKA (reference sequence). This CDR3 contains 15 residues. V dropped 4 bases and J dropped 6 bases, with 18 bases sitting between them. This CDR3 reads CSANRPKVTAGELFF. Here the CDR3 DNA reads TGCAGTGCTAATCGGCCAAAGGTGACGGCCGGGGAGCTGTTTTTT.

This clonotype was counted only a few times. The rearrangement links TRBV23-1 to TRBJ1-1; weak D call: TRBD1 (5 bases). TRBV23-1 carries the ORF label, with uncertain function. V gave up 1 base and J gave up 0 bases, with 9 bases separating them. The CDR3 runs 15 residues. CDR3 sequence: CASSQFWGVNTEAFF. CDR3 DNA sequence: TGCGCCAGCAGTCAATTTTGGGGGGTGAACACTGAAGCTTTCTTT.